The 5 T cell receptor beta chains below all came from one sample that was sequenced in a study of early T cells in non-severe SARS-CoV-2 infection. TCRdb ran MiXCR on the 5' RACE reads and lists one entry per CDR3 protein. Among tens of thousands of distinct CDR3 sequences listed, approximately 10% were seen once. Sequenced material: whole blood, taken at baseline. Receptors originate from an adult who was a healthcare worker with PCR-confirmed SARS-CoV-2 infection or an uninfected control (not recorded which).

The gene calls are TRBV5-1 and TRBJ2-1, with 7 positions matching TRBD2. The CDR3 totals 14 residues. The germline CDR1 and CDR2 sequences are SGHRS and YFSETQ. Germline trimming cut 3 bases from V and 9 bases from J; bases unmatched to any gene: 9. CDR3 protein: CASSSGEGLSEQFF. DNA for the CDR3: TGCGCCAGCAGCTCTGGGGAGGGGTTAAGTGAGCAGTTCTTC. Using reference TRBV5-1 and TRBJ2-1 for the parts outside the CDR3, the full variable domain is KAGVTQTPRYLIKTRGQQVTLSCSPISGHRSVSWYQQTPGQGLQFLFEYFSETQRNKGNFPGRFSGRQFSNSRSEMNVSTLELGDSALYLCASSSGEGLSEQFFGPGTRLTVL.

This clonotype was seen at least ten times. The chain recombines TRBV7-2 with TRBJ2-5; 9 bases align to TRBD2. The ends lost 4 bases at V and 4 bases at J; junction bases unmatched: 7. The CDR3 covers 15 residues. Germline V CDR1 and CDR2: SGHTA, FQGNSA. The CDR3 protein is CASSYGLAMRETQYF. The DNA for the CDR3 is TGTGCCAGCAGCTACGGACTAGCGATGCGAGAGACCCAGTACTTC.

The V gene is TRBV18, the J gene TRBJ1-6; D possibly corresponds to TRBD1 (5 bases). Looked up from germline, CDR1 is KGHSH and CDR2 is LQKENI. Between the trimmed V and J ends, which lost 5 bases and 0 bases, there was a span of 11 bases. This CDR3 comprises 16 residues. CDR3 nucleotide sequence: TGTGCCAGCTCAAGGTGGGGCAGCTCCTATAATTCACCCCTCCACTTT. Translating it yields CASSRWGSSYNSPLHF.

This clonotype was detected many times. CDR3 nucleotide sequence: TGTGCCAGCAGCTTAGGACAGGGAATCTCCTACGAGCAGTACTTC. Translation gives CASSLGQGISYEQYF. The chain combines TRBV7-9 with TRBJ2-7; the match to TRBD1 covers 7 bases. Germline lookup yields CDR1 SEHNR and CDR2 FQNEAQ (reference sequence). This CDR3 contains 15 residues. V dropped 1 base and J dropped 0; count of bases not matched to a gene: 3.

The chain links TRBV13 to TRBJ2-1; 12 bases are a match to TRBD2. V shed 5 bases and J 5 bases; nucleotides not matched to a gene: 10. The CDR3 covers 17 residues. CDR1 is PRHDT and CDR2 is FYEKMQ in the germline V gene (reference sequence). CDR3 in amino acids: CASSQPHTSGRHNEQFF. The CDR3, as DNA: TGTGCCAGCAGCCAACCACATACTAGCGGGAGGCACAATGAGCAGTTCTTC.